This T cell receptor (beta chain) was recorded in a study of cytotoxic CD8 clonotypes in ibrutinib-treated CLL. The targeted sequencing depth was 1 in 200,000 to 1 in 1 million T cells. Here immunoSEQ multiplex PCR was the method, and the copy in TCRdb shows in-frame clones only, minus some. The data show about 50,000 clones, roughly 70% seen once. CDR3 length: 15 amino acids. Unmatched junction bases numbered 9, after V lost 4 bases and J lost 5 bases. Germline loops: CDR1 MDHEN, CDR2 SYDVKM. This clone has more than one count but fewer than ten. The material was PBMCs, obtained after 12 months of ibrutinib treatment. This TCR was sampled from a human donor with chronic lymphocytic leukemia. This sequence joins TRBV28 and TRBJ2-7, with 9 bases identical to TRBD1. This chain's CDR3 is CASSSHTGGFDEQYF. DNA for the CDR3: TGTGCCAGCAGTTCGCACACAGGGGGCTTCGACGAGCAGTACTTC.